This T cell receptor (beta chain) was obtained from a study of shared clonotypes between healthy human individuals. Overall study results and limits: Rarefaction curves obtained for sorted subsets showed sequencing incomplete despite large depth.

Assay: immunoSEQ multiplex PCR; the TCRdb copy retains only in-frame clones and omits some. The sample has about 710,000 clones, 55% to 75% seen once. The CDR3 runs to 12 residues. Germline V CDR1 and CDR2: MNHEY, SVGAGI. V was trimmed by 7 bases and J by 2 bases, leaving 9 bases between them. About this clone: The antigen remains undetermined.

Those who donated were healthy HIV-negative adults, with no recent acute infections or vaccinations reported. Both subsets, CD45RA+ naive and CD45RA-negative memory, were split from the CD4+ cells. Sample: memory CD4+ T cells sorted from blood. Subset given: CD45RA-negative fraction. This chain links TRBV6-5 with TRBJ2-7; D is uncertain. This TCR derives from a woman aged 25 to 39 in good health. CDR3 loop: CASKGKPYEQYF. The CDR3 DNA reads as TGTGCCAGCAAGGGAAAACCCTACGAGCAGTACTTC.